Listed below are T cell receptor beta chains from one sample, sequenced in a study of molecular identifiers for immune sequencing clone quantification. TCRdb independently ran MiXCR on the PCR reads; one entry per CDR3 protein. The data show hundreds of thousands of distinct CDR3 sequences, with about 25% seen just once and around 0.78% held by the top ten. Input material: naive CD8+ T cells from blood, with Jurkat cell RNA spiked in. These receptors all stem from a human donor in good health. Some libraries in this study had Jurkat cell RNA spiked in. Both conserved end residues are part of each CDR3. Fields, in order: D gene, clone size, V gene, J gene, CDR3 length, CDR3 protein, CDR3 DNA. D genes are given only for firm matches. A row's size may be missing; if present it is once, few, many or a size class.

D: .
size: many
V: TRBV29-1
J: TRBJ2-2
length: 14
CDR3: CSADVGGDTGELFF
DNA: TGCAGCGCCGATGTGGGGGGCGACACCGGGGAGCTGTTTTTT

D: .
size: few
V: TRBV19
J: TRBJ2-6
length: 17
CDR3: CASSNPGSPSGANVLTF
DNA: TGTGCCAGTAGTAATCCAGGGTCCCCCTCTGGGGCCAACGTCCTGACTTTC

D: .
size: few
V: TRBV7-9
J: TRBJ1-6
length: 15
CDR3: CASSLATGGRSPLHF
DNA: TGTGCCAGCAGCTTAGCGACAGGTGGACGATCACCCCTCCACTTT

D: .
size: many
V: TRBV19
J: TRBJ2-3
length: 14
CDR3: CASSILASADTQYF
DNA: TGTGCCAGTAGTATACTAGCGTCCGCAGATACGCAGTATTTT

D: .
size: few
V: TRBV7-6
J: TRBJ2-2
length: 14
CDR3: CASSLAGQVGELFF
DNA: TGTGCCAGCAGCTTAGCCGGGCAGGTCGGGGAGCTGTTTTTT

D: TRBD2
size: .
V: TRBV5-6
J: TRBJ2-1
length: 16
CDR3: CASSLQLAGTYNEQFF
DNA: TGTGCCAGCAGCCTGCAACTAGCGGGAACATACAATGAGCAGTTCTTC

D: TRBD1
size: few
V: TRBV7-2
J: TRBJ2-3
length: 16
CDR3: CASSLEGRGYTDTQYF
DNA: TGTGCCAGCAGCTTAGAGGGCAGGGGGTACACAGATACGCAGTATTTT

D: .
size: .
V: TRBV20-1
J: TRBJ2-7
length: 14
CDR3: CSARVGAQSYEQYF
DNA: TGCAGTGCTAGAGTAGGGGCCCAATCCTACGAGCAGTACTTC

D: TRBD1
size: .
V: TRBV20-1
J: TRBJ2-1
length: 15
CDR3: CSARVGQGMGNEQFF
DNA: TGCAGTGCTAGAGTGGGACAGGGTATGGGAAATGAGCAGTTCTTC

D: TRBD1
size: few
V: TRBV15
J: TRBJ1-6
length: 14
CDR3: CATSTRTGESPLHF
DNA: TGTGCCACCAGCACGAGGACAGGGGAATCACCCCTCCACTTT

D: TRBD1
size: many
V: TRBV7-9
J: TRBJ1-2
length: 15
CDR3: CASSWVPGQGLGYTF
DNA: TGTGCCAGCAGCTGGGTTCCGGGACAGGGTCTTGGCTACACCTTC

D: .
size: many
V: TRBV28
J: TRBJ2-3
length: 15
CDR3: CASSSPQGISDTQYF
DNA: TGTGCCAGCAGTTCCCCCCAGGGAATATCAGATACGCAGTATTTT

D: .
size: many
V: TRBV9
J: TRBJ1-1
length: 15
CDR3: CASSVGQGPNTEAFF
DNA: TGTGCCAGCAGCGTAGGGCAGGGCCCGAACACTGAAGCTTTCTTT

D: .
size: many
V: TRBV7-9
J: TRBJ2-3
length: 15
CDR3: CASSLTAGTQDTQYF
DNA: TGTGCCAGCAGCTTAACTGCGGGGACCCAAGATACGCAGTATTTT

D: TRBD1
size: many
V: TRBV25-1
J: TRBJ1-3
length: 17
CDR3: CASSPTGGLYSGNTIYF
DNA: TGTGCCAGCAGTCCAACAGGGGGCTTGTACTCTGGAAACACCATATATTTT

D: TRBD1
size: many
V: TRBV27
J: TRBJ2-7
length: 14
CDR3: CASSNRGLGYEQYF
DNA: TGTGCCAGCAGTAACAGGGGGCTCGGTTACGAGCAGTACTTC

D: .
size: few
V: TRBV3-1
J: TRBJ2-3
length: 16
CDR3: CASSQVGVANADTQYF
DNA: TGTGCCAGCAGCCAAGTGGGGGTAGCGAATGCAGATACGCAGTATTTT

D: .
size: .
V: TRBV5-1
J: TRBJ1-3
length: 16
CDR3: CASSLGGRGSGNTIYF
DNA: TGCGCCAGCAGCTTGGGTGGCAGGGGCTCTGGAAACACCATATATTTT

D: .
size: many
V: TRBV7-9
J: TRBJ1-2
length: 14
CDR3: CASSLDSKIYGYTF
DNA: TGTGCCAGCAGCTTAGATTCCAAGATCTATGGCTACACCTTC

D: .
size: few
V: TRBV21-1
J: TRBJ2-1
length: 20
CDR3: CASSSRGVGFGTGPYNEQFF
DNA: .

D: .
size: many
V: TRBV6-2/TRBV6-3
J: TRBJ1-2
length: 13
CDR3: CASSSDSHYGYTF
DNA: TGTGCCAGCAGTTCGGACAGTCACTATGGCTACACCTTC

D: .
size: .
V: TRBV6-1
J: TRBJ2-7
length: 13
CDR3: CASSTLSSYEQYF
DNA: TGTGCCAGCAGTACCTTAAGCTCCTACGAGCAGTACTTC

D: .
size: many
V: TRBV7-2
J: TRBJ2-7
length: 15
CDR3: CASSYRDKSSYEQYF
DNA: TGTGCCAGCAGCTACCGGGACAAGAGCTCCTACGAGCAGTACTTC

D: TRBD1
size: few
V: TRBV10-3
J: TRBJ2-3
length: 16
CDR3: CAISEARTGVADTQYF
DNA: TGTGCCATCAGTGAGGCTAGGACAGGGGTTGCAGATACGCAGTATTTT

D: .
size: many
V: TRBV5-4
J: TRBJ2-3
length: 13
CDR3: CASRAGNTDTQYF
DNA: TGTGCCAGCAGGGCGGGGAACACAGATACGCAGTATTTT

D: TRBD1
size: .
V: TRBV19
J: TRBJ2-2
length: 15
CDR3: CASSMRQGYPGELFF
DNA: TGTGCCAGTAGTATGAGACAGGGCTATCCCGGGGAGCTGTTTTTT

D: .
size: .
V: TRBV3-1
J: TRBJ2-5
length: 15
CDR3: CASSQDLGPQETQYF
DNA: TGTGCCAGCAGCCAAGACTTGGGGCCCCAAGAGACCCAGTACTTC

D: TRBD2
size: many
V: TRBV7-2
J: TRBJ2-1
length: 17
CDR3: CASSLELAGDLYNEQFF
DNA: TGTGCCAGCAGCTTAGAACTAGCGGGAGATCTTTACAATGAGCAGTTCTTC

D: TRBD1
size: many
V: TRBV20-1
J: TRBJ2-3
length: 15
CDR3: CSARDREEVVDTQYF
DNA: TGCAGTGCGAGGGACAGGGAGGAGGTTGTTGATACGCAGTATTTT

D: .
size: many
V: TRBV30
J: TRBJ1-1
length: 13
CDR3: CAWRLWTNTEAFF
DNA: TGTGCCTGGAGGTTATGGACGAACACTGAAGCTTTCTTT

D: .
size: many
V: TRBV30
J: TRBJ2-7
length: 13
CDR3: CAWMSGLSYEQYF
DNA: TGTGCCTGGATGTCTGGCCTCTCCTACGAGCAGTACTTC

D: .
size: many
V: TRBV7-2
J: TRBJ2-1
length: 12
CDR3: CASSLGWHEQFF
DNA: TGTGCCAGCAGCTTAGGCTGGCATGAGCAGTTCTTC

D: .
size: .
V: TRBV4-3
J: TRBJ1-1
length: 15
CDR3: CASSQASEKNTEAFF
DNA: TGCGCCAGCAGCCAAGCGTCGGAAAAGAACACTGAAGCTTTCTTT

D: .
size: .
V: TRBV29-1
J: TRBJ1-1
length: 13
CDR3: CSVPDGRNTEAFF
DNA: TGCAGCGTCCCCGATGGGCGGAACACTGAAGCTTTCTTT